This is a list of T cell receptor beta chains from one sample in a study of T cell repertoires in cytomegalovirus infection. Via MiXCR, TCRdb re-called the reads, giving one row per CDR3 protein. This table holds approximately 500,000 distinct CDR3 sequences, 30% to 35% found once. No antigen has been identified for these receptors. The starting material was cultured PBMCs, obtained from culture after CMV antigen stimulation. Receptors originate from a human donor in good health (CMV status not recorded). Some clones in this sample may be carry-over from other donors' samples. The CDR3 runs from the conserved cysteine through the conserved F or W. Not every row has a clone size; where given, it reads once, few, many or a size class.

>15|TRBV19|TRBJ1-5|few
CAAWSGGSSNQPQHF
>16|TRBV7-9|TRBJ2-1|many
CASSLFPLAGDGEQFF
>15|TRBV7-6|TRBJ1-2|few
CASSSIGDRDHGYTF
>15|TRBV5-3|TRBJ2-2|-
CASSLGRTSTGELFF
>20|TRBV6-2/TRBV6-3|TRBJ2-6|-
CASIRTGSGSFSSGANVLTF
>16|TRBV29-1|TRBJ2-6|-
CSVEGTQGSGANVLTF
>14|TRBV5-1|TRBJ2-5|few
CASSLAHHGETQYF
>16|TRBV6-5|TRBJ1-2|-
CASSRDRRIRDYGYTF
>14|TRBV7-2|TRBJ1-2|many
CASSFRGVDYGYTF
>17|TRBV4-1|TRBJ2-5|-
CASSLLTSGSPKETQYF
>13|TRBV9|TRBJ2-3|-
CASSEIGGDTQYF
>12|TRBV20-1|TRBJ2-7|-
CGYLADSYEQYF
>15|TRBV12-3/TRBV12-4|TRBJ2-3|few
CASSGGQGSTDTQYF
>12|TRBV12-3/TRBV12-4|TRBJ1-4|few
CASSLEREKLFF
>11|TRBV6-6|TRBJ2-3|-
CASTAADTQYF
>16|TRBV24-1|TRBJ2-1|few
CATSDFARSETDEQFF
>15|TRBV7-2|TRBJ2-5|-
CASSLGSSSGETQYF
>18|TRBV14|TRBJ2-1|-
CASSQSTLTSAFYNEQFF
>12|TRBV6-1|TRBJ2-7|-
CASNGQGSEQYF
>11|TRBV20-1|TRBJ2-3|-
CSASHTDTQYF
>12|TRBV24-1|TRBJ2-1|few
CATSASANEQFF
>17|TRBV12-3/TRBV12-4|TRBJ2-2|-
CASRRPGLAENTGELFF
>14|TRBV18|TRBJ2-4|many
CASSPTTGSNIQYF
>14|TRBV7-6|TRBJ2-3|-
CASMSTGDSDTQYF
>16|TRBV7-2|TRBJ1-2|-
CASSPFGAGANYGYTF
>15|TRBV6-1|TRBJ2-1|-
CATHSSGRGYNEQFF
>16|TRBV19|TRBJ1-3|-
CPSRGNSANSGNTIYF
>14|TRBV10-3|TRBJ2-1|few
CAIRGQGNGDEQFF
>17|TRBV19|TRBJ2-1|-
CASSIRPGLAAYNEQFF
>11|TRBV28|TRBJ1-1|-
CASLRGQQAFF
>17|TRBV6-6|TRBJ1-1|few
CASSYSATGSYDTEAFF
>15|TRBV12-3/TRBV12-4|TRBJ2-1|once
CASSFVSGRYNEQFF
>15|TRBV12-3/TRBV12-4|TRBJ1-2|few
CASSPSEGRAVGYTF
>14|TRBV4-1|TRBJ2-5|few
CASSQVPSEETQYF
>16|TRBV7-2|TRBJ1-2|-
CASSPPDAWVSYGYTF
>13|TRBV12-3/TRBV12-4|TRBJ1-1|-
CASCLQENTEAFF
>13|TRBV7-9|TRBJ1-6|-
CASSSQGGSPLHF
>15|TRBV7-9|TRBJ2-1|-
CASSILAGEYNEQFF
>16|TRBV7-8|TRBJ2-1|many
CASSLALAGGPNEQFF
>14|TRBV6-2/TRBV6-3|TRBJ2-7|few
CASSYRARTYEQYF
>14|TRBV7-2|TRBJ2-1|few
CASSRDIGQGEQFF